Included here is one T cell receptor (beta chain) sequence, with context. This entry comes from a study of blood T cell repertoires in COVID-19. At the level of the study: In each case, the material was cDNA or gDNA derived from T cells, B-cell-depleted T cells, or PBMCs.

Per the germline V gene, CDR1 is SEHNR and CDR2 is FQNEAQ (reference sequence). This CDR3 contains 17 residues. V gave up 1 base and J gave up 8 bases, with 23 bases separating them. Profiled with immunoSEQ multiplex PCR; TCRdb holds only in-frame clones, not every one. The sample shows more than 250,000 clones, about 88% of them seen only once. This TCR was sampled from a man aged 18 to 29 with active or convalescent COVID-19. Input material: peripheral blood. V gene TRBV7-9 combines with J gene TRBJ1-1, with D possibly TRBD1 on 5 matching bases. DNA for the CDR3: TGTGCCAGCAGCTTAGTCTGGGGGGTACCCTCCGCTTACGAAGCTTTCTTT. Its protein product is CASSLVWGVPSAYEAFF.